A single sample is the source of the 11 T cell receptor beta chains below, sequenced in a study. TCRdb analysed the 5' RACE reads with MiXCR anew, one entry per CDR3 protein. The sample holds around 37,000 distinct CDR3 sequences, roughly 27% seen once. The sequenced sample was memory CD4+ T cells sorted from a lymph node. Subset reported: memory CD4+ T cells, CD4+CD45RO+CD25-. The receptor source for this set is a female donor with breast cancer.

The V and J genes are TRBV6-1 and TRBJ2-4; D might be TRBD2 (6 bases). Trimming took off 7 bases at V and 8 bases at J, with 18 bases between the two ends. The CDR3 has 14 residues. Germline CDR1 and CDR2: MNHNS and SASEGT. The CDR3 nucleotides read TGTGCCAGCATCCCCGGGGACTGGGCCGACATTCAGTACTTC. This gives the protein CASIPGDWADIQYF.

This clonotype came up a few times. This sequence joins TRBV10-2 and TRBJ1-1, with TRBD1 as a possible D gene (5 bases). Germline CDR1 and CDR2: WSHSY and SAAADI. The CDR3 totals 13 residues. V lost 7 bases and J lost 3, with 12 bases in between. The CDR3 loop reads CASIDGDHTEAFF. The CDR3 DNA follows: TGCGCCAGCATCGACGGGGACCACACTGAAGCTTTCTTT.

This clonotype showed up just a few times. J is TRBJ1-5 and V is TRBV20-1, with D possibly TRBD1 on 5 matching bases. Germline V gene sequence: CDR1 DFQATT, CDR2 SNEGSKA (reference sequence). This CDR3 has 14 amino acids. The V end was cut by 1 base, the J end by 3 bases, with 10 bases between. CDR3 DNA sequence: TGCAGTGCTAGAGTCTTGACAGACAATCAGCCCCAGCATTTT. This codes for CSARVLTDNQPQHF.

The chain uses TRBV5-1 and TRBJ2-3; TRBD2 might be the D (6 bases). V was clipped by 0 bases and J by 1 base, with 9 bases between them. Germline lookup yields CDR1 SGHRS and CDR2 YFSETQ. This CDR3 has 15 amino acids. CDR3 nucleotide sequence: TGCGCCAGCAGCTTGGAGGCTAGCGGCACAGATACGCAGTATTTT. This gives the protein CASSLEASGTDTQYF.

This clonotype has only a few counts. V usage is TRBV5-1 and J usage is TRBJ2-1, with 12 bases aligning to TRBD2. Germline V CDR1 and CDR2: SGHRS, YFSETQ. This CDR3 has 15 residues. V was pared by 4 bases and J by 5 bases, with 4 bases of the junction left unmatched. CDR3 region: CASSIRLAGDNEQFF. The CDR3 DNA is TGCGCCAGCAGCATTAGACTAGCGGGAGACAATGAGCAGTTCTTC.

This clonotype was found a few times. The chain couples TRBV10-3 to TRBJ2-7, with 9 positions matching TRBD1. The junction had 4 bases not matched to a gene; V was cut back by 5 bases and J by 5 bases. Germline lookup yields CDR1 ENHRY and CDR2 SYGVKD. The CDR3 spans 13 residues. The CDR3 here is CAISLRTGDEQYF. The CDR3 DNA reads as TGTGCCATCAGTCTCCGGACAGGGGACGAGCAGTACTTC.

The chain carries TRBV5-1 and TRBJ2-3; 12 positions agree with TRBD2. CDR1 and CDR2 from the germline V gene are SGHRS and YFSETQ. The CDR3 has 17 amino acids. Losses at the gene ends were 2 bases for V and 1 base for J; bases not matched to a gene: 5. CDR3 bases: TGCGCCAGCAGCTTACTAGCGGGAGGACTAGGCACAGATACGCAGTATTTT. It yields the protein CASSLLAGGLGTDTQYF.

This CDR3 is CASSQARTPGNTIYF. The CDR3 coding sequence is TGTGCCAGCAGCCAAGCCCGGACGCCGGGAAACACCATATATTTT. The gene calls are TRBV4-2 and TRBJ1-3, with D hard to call. V shed 1 base and J shed 4 bases, with 11 bases lying between them. Looked up from germline, CDR1 is LGHNA and CDR2 is YNFKEQ. The CDR3 sequence is 15 residues long.

A word on this clonotype: An end of the junction differs from the germline gene, which may be a read error. The chain is built from TRBV9 and TRBJ2-1; possible D gene TRBD2, 5 bases. In germline, CDR1 is SGDLS, CDR2 YYNGEE. This CDR3 contains 15 residues. The CDR3 loop reads CASSVGIAPYHEQFF. CDR3 bases: TGTGCCAGCAGCGTAGGGATAGCGCCCTACCATGAGCAGTTCTTC. Supplemented by reference TRBV9 and TRBJ2-1, the full variable domain reads DSGVTQTPKHLITATGQRVTLRCSPRSGDLSVYWYQQSLDQGLQFLIQYYNGEERAKGNILERFSAQQFPDLHSELNLSSLELGDSALYFCASSVGIAPYHEQFFGPGTRLTVL.

This chain connects TRBV12-3 or TRBV12-4 to TRBJ1-3; D gene ambiguous. Trimming pared 3 bases from V and 1 base from J, leaving 13 bases between. This CDR3 has 16 amino acids. CDR3 DNA sequence: TGTGCCAGCAGTTTGAGAAGTAGCTCGTCTGGAAACACCATATATTTT. As protein: CASSLRSSSSGNTIYF.

In this sample, this clonotype turned up a few times. V and J are TRBV7-9 and TRBJ2-2; no firm D call. V was trimmed by 9 bases and J by 3 bases, leaving 8 bases between them. CDR3 size: 12 residues. Germline V gene data show CDR1 as SEHNR and CDR2 as FQNEAQ (reference sequence). The CDR3 sequence is CARGVDTGELFF. DNA for the CDR3: TGTGCCAGGGGTGTGGACACCGGGGAGCTGTTTTTT.